This T cell receptor beta chain was identified in a study of cytomegalovirus exposure and HLA in healthy donors. Looking at the study overall: In a later analysis, the roughly 120 validation repertoires were reported to have used the same platform as the approximately 670 first-cohort repertoires.

Notes on the study in general: The study designated roughly 150 TCR beta chains cytomegalovirus-associated. There were some public TCRs occurring in many donors, but most TCR sequences were rare.

Details on this clone: Its specificity is not known.

Sequenced by immunoSEQ multiplex PCR; TCRdb stores in-frame clones only, minus some. Among about 130,000 clones, 89% were seen once, and the ten largest hold around 1.1%. The donors were members of the validation cohort comprising some 120 subjects, separate from the roughly 640-subject first cohort. Germline V lookup: CDR1 LNHDA, CDR2 SQIVND (reference sequence). The CDR3 loop spans 14 amino acids. V lost 5 bases to trimming and J lost 8 bases; unmatched junction nucleotides: 7. The chain combines TRBV19 with TRBJ2-1, with 9 bases fitting TRBD2. The sequenced sample consisted of PBMCs. The source is a woman aged 18-29 years in good health and CMV-seronegative. The CDR3 DNA reads TGTGCCAGTAGTGTCCTAGCGGGGCGCCATGAGCAGTTCTTC. Protein product: CASSVLAGRHEQFF.